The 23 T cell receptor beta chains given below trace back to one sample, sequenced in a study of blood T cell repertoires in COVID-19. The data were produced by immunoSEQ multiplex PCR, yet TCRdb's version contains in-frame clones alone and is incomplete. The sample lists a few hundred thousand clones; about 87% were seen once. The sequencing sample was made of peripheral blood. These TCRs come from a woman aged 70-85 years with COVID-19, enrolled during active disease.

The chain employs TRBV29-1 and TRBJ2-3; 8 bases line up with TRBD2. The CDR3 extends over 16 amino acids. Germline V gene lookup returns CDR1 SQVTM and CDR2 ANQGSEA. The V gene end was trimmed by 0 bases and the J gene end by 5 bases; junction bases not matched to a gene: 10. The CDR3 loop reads CSVEEPLAGGEDTQYF. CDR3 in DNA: TGCAGCGTTGAAGAACCATTGGCGGGAGGTGAAGATACGCAGTATTTT.

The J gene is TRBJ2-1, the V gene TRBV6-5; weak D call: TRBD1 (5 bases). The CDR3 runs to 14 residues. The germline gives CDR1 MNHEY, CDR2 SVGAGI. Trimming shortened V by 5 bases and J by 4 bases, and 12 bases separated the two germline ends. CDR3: CASSPPTVYNEQFF. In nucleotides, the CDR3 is TGTGCCAGCAGTCCCCCGACAGTTTACAATGAGCAGTTCTTC.

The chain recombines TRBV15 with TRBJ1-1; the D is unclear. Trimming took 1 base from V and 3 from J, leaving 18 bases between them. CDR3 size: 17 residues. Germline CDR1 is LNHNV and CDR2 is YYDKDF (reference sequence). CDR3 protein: CATSRGFFSRTHTEAFF. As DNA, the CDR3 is TGTGCCACCAGCAGAGGTTTTTTTTCCAGAACCCACACTGAAGCTTTCTTT.

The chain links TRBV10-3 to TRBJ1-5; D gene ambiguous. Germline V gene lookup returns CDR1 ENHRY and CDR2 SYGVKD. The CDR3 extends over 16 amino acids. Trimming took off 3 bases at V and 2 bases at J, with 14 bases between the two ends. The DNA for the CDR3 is TGTGCCATCAGTGATAGAGGGAACGGAGGCAATCAGCCCCAGCATTTT. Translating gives CAISDRGNGGNQPQHF.

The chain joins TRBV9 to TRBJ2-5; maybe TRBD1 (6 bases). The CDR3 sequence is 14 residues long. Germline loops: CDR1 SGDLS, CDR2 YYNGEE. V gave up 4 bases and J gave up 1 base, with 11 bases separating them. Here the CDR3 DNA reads TGTGCCAGCAGCCAGACAGGTATCCAAGAGACCCAGTACTTC. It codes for CASSQTGIQETQYF.

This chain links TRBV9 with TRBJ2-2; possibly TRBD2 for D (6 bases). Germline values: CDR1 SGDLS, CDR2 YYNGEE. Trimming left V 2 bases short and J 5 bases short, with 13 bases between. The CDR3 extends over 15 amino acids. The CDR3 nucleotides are TGTGCCAGCAGCGTCGGGGGAATTCGAACCGGGGAGCTGTTTTTT. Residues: CASSVGGIRTGELFF.

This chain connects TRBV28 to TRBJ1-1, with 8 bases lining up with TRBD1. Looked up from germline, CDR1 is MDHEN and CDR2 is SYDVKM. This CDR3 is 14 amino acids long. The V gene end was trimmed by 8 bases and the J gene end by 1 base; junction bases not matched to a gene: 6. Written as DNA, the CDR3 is TGTGCCAGCTACCCCGGGACAGGGAACACTGAAGCTTTCTTT. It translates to CASYPGTGNTEAFF.

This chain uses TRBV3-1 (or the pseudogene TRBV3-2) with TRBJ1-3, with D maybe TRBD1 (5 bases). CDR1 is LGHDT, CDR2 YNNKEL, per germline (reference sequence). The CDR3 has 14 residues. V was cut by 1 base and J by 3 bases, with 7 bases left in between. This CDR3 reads CASSQAGVGNTIYF. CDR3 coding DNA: TGTGCCAGCAGCCAAGCGGGGGTTGGAAACACCATATATTTT.

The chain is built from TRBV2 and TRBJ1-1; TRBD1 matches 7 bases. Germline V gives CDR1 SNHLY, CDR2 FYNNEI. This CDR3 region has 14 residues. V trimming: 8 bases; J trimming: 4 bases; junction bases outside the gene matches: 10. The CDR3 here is CASARDPGGTEAFF. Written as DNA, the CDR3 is TGTGCCAGCGCAAGGGACCCAGGGGGCACTGAAGCTTTCTTT.

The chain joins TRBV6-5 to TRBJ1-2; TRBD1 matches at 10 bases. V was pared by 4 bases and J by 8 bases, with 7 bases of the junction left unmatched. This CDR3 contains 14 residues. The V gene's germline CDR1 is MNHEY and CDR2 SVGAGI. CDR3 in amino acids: CASSSGQGFLGYTF. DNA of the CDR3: TGTGCCAGCAGTTCGGGACAGGGGTTTTTAGGCTACACCTTC.

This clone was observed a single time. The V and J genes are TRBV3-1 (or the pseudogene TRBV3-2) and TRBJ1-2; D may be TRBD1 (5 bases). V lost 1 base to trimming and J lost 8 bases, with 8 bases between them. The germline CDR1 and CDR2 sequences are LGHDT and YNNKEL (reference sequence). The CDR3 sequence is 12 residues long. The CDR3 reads CASSQGQGGYTF. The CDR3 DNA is TGTGCCAGCAGCCAAGGGCAGGGAGGCTACACCTTC.

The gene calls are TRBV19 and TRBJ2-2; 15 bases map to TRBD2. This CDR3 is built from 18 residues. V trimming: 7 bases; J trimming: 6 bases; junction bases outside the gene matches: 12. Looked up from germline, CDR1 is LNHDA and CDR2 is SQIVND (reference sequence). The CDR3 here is CASTPLGLAGGLAGELFF. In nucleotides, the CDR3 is TGTGCCAGTACCCCCCTTGGACTAGCGGGAGGGCTTGCCGGGGAGCTGTTTTTT.

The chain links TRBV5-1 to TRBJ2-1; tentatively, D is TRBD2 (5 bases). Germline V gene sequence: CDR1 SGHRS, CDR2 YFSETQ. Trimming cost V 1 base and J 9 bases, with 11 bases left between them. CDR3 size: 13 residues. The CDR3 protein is CASSLSGFSEQFF. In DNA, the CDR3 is TGCGCCAGCAGCTTGAGCGGATTCAGTGAGCAGTTCTTC.

The CDR3 reads CASSPGDRNPTNEKLFF. The CDR3 nucleotides read TGTGCCAGCTCACCAGGGGACAGGAACCCAACTAATGAAAAACTGTTTTTT. J is TRBJ1-4 and V is TRBV18, with 8 bases lining up with TRBD1. The CDR3 sequence is 17 residues long. Germline CDR1 is KGHSH and CDR2 is LQKENI. The trim removed 2 bases at V and 0 bases at J, leaving 5 bases unmatched.

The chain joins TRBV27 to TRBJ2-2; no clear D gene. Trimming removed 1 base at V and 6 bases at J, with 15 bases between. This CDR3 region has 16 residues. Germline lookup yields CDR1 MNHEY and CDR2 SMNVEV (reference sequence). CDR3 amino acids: CASSLFPGGSAGELFF. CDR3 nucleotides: TGTGCCAGCAGTTTATTCCCCGGCGGTTCGGCCGGGGAGCTGTTTTTT.

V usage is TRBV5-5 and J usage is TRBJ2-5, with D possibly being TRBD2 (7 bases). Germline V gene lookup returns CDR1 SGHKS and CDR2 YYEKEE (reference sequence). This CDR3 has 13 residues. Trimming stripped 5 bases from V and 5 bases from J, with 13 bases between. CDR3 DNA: TGTGCCAGCAGGCTTGGGGGGGCGGAGACCCAGTACTTC. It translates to CASRLGGAETQYF.

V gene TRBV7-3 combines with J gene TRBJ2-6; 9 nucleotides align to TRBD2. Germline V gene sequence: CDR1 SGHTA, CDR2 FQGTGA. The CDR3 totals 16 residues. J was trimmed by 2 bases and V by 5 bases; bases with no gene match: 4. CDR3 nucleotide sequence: TGTGCCAGCAGCCCCGCGGGGGGGACTGGGGCCAACGTCCTGACTTTC. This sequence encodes CASSPAGGTGANVLTF.

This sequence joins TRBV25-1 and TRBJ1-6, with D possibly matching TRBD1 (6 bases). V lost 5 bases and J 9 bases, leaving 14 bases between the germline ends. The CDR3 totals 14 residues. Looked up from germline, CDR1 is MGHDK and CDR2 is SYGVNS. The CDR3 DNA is TGTGCCAGCAGTCTAGGGGGGGCCGGTTCACCCCTCCACTTT. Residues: CASSLGGAGSPLHF.

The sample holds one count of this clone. CDR3 region: CASSLGLGHSYEQYF. The CDR3 DNA is TGTGCCAGCAGCTTAGGTTTGGGACACTCTTACGAGCAGTACTTC. The J gene is TRBJ2-7, the V gene TRBV11-3; tentatively, D is TRBD1 (6 bases). There are 15 residues in the CDR3. The germline V and J ends were trimmed by 1 base and 4 bases, with 14 bases remaining between them. Germline CDR1 reads SGHNT; CDR2 reads YENEEA.

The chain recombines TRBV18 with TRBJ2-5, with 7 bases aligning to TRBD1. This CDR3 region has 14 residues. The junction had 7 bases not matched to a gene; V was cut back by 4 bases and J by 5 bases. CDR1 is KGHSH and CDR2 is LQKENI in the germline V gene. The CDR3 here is CASSLTGVAETQYF. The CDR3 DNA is TGTGCCAGCTCACTTACAGGGGTTGCGGAGACCCAGTACTTC. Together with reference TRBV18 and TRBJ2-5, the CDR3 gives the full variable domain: NAGVMQNPRHLVRRRGQEARLRCSPMKGHSHVYWYRQLPEEGLKFMVYLQKENIIDESGMPKERFSAEFPKEGPSILRIQQVVRGDSAAYFCASSLTGVAETQYFGPGTRLLVL.

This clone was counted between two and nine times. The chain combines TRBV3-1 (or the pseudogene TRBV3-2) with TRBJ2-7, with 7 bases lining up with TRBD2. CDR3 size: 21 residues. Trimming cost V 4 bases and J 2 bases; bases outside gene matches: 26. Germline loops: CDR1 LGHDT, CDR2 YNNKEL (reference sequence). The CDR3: CASSPRLGLSVVAGAPYEQYF. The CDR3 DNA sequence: TGTGCCAGCAGCCCCCGCCTAGGGCTATCTGTGGTAGCGGGTGCTCCCTACGAGCAGTACTTC.

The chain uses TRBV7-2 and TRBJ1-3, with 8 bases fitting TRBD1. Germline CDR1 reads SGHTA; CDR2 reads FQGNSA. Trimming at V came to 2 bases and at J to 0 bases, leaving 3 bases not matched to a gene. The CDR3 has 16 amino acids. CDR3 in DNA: TGTGCCAGCAGCTTACAGGGGGCCCACTCTGGAAACACCATATATTTT. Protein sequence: CASSLQGAHSGNTIYF.

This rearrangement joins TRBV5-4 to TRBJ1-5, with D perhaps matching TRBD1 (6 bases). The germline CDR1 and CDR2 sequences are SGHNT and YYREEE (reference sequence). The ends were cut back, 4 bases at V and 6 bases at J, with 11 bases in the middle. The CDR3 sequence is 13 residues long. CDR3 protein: CASSVGGIQPQHF. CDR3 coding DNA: TGTGCCAGCAGCGTAGGGGGTATTCAGCCCCAGCATTTT.